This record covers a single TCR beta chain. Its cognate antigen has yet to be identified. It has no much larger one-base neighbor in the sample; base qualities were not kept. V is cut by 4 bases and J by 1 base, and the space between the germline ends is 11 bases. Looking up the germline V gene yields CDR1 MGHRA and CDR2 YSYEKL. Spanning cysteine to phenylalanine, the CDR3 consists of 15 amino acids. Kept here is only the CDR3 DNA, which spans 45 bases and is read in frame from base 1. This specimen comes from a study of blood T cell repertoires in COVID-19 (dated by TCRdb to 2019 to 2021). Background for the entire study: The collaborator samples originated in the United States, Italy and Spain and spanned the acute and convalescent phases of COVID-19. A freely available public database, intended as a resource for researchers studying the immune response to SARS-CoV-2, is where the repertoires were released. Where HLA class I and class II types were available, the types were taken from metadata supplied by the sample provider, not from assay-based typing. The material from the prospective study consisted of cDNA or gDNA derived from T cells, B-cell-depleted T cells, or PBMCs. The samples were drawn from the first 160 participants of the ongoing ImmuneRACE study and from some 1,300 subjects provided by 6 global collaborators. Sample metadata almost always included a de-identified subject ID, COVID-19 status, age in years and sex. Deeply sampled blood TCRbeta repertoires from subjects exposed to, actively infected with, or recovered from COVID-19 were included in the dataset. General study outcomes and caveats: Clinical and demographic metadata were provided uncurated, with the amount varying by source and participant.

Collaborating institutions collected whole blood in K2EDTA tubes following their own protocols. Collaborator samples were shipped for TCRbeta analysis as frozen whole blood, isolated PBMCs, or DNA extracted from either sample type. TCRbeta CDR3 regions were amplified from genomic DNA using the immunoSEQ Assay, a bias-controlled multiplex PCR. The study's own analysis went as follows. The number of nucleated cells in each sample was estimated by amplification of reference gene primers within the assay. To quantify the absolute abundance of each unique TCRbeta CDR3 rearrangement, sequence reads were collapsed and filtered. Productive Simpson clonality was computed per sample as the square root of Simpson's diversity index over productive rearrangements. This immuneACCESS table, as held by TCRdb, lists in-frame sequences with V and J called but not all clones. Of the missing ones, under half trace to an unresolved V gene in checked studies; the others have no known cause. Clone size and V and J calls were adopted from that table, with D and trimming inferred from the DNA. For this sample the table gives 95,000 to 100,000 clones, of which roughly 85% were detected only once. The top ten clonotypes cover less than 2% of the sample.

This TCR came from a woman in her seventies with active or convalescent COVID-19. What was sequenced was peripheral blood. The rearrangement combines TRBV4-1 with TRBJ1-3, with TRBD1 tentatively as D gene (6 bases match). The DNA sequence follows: TGCGCCAGCAGCCTCACCAGGGGATCTGGAAACACCATATATTTT. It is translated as CASSLTRGSGNTIYF.